This TCR beta chain was sequenced in a study of STAT5B mutations in CD4+ large granular lymphocyte leukemia. Study summary: The CDR3 'QG' motif was associated with a particular HLA allele among healthy donors.

Notes on this clone: Its antigen remains unknown.

Study conclusions and caveats: Without putative leukemic clones, patient CD4-sorted repertoires remained more clonal than healthy CD4+ repertoires.

V dropped 0 bases and J dropped 1 base, with 8 bases sitting between them. This CDR3 has 15 residues. Looked up from germline, CDR1 is LGHNA and CDR2 is YSLEER. The data were produced by immunoSEQ multiplex PCR, yet TCRdb's version contains in-frame clones alone and is incomplete. The profile shows under 35,000 clones, around three quarters of them singletons. This receptor was taken from a human donor in good health. V usage is TRBV4-3 and J usage is TRBJ2-3; tentative D call: TRBD1 (5 bases). Input material: CD4+ T cells from blood buffy coats. CDR3 nucleotides: TGCGCCAGCAGCCAAGATCAGACAGGCACAGATACGCAGTATTTT. Protein: CASSQDQTGTDTQYF.